This TCR beta chain appears in the sequencing data of a study of T cells in Graves' hyperthyroidism and ophthalmopathy. The germline V gene has CDR1 DFQATT and CDR2 SNEGSKA (reference sequence). This CDR3 has 14 amino acids. The V end was cut by 6 bases, the J end by 5 bases, with 19 bases between. General study results and limits: Ophthalmopathy stood apart from stable hyperthyroidism in a 13 V-J model.

In its sample, this clonotype was seen a few times. Its antigen is unknown. Researchers took RNA transcripts and amplified the TCR beta CDR3 regions from them. TCR CDR3 regions were first amplified by RT-PCR with HTBI primers. In TCRdb, the multiplex PCR reads were re-called with MiXCR into one record per CDR3 protein. The sample contains hundreds of thousands of distinct CDR3 sequences, about 15% of which appear only once. No ophthalmopathy progression within 18 months constituted stable Graves' hyperthyroidism. Patients aged 18 to 65 had newly diagnosed hyperthyroidism lasting under 2 months. Those patients with uncontrolled infection, other autoimmune disease, pregnancy or lactation were excluded.

The clonotype was recovered from a woman aged 18-30 years with Graves' hyperthyroidism. The chain employs TRBV20-1 and TRBJ1-1; TRBD1 might be the D (5 bases). Source material: blood. The CDR3 DNA reads as TGCAGTGCGAGGGAAGTCACTGGGGGGACTGAAGCTTTCTTT. Protein: CSAREVTGGTEAFF.